This TCR beta chain was found in a study of cytomegalovirus exposure and HLA in healthy donors (dated by TCRdb to the late 2010s). Regarding the complete study: In an earlier analysis of roughly 500 of the donors, around 300 Gb of sequence data and some 100 million unique TCR beta sequences from 150 million to 200 million T cells were reported. An early release covering approximately 600 HLA-typed donors comprised about 300 gigabases of sequencing data and around 86 million unique TCR sequences. Of the roughly 390 genotyped donors, 81% were placed in the genetic ancestry cluster associated with self-reported Caucasian donors. The study aimed to test whether cataloging public T cell receptors could reveal signatures of past pathogen exposure. Using immunosequencing, the study profiled T cell repertoires from some 670 subjects and related those repertoires to cytomegalovirus serostatus. Besides the first cohort of 666 subjects, a separate validation cohort made up of 120 or so different subjects was used. To predict cytomegalovirus infection status, the study combined high-throughput TCR immunosequencing, statistical association of individual TCRs with disease status, and machine learning. A later analysis re-analyzed previously published TCR beta repertoires from 666 donors and added high-resolution HLA genotyping to study TCR occurrence patterns. Rather than drawing on any new phenotypic data, the later analysis identified candidate immune exposures from TCR beta sequences and the way those sequences occurred across donors. An earlier analysis of several hundred of the donors applied high-throughput TCR beta sequencing to assess whether each TCR beta V gene segment acted as functional or pseudogenic. Donor age, sex, ethnicity and CMV serostatus were compiled together with the repertoire data. Genome-wide SNP genotypes for about 65% of the 666 donors were used in a later genetic analysis, which treated that subset as a discovery cohort. Every discovery cohort repertoire had been produced on one sequencing platform. Both class I and class II loci were covered by HLA typing, at four-digit resolution. Typing coverage differed by locus: A, B, C, DRB1 and DQB1 were typed in about 629-640 donors, DQA1 in about 500, DPA1 in some 600, and DPB1 in approximately 450. A few DR-DQ haplotypes were treated as single units for association and clustering because of strong linkage in the cohort. Among 300 to 500 genotyped donors of the cohort, an average of roughly 230,000 unique TCR beta nucleotide sequences was sequenced per donor, of which 15% to 20% were non-productive.

The CDR3 has 15 amino acids, counting the end cysteine and phenylalanine. Kept here is only the CDR3 DNA, which spans 45 bases and is read in frame from base 1. The junction shows trimming of 0 bases on V and 2 bases on J, and the gene matches do not reach 3 bases of it. Sequences SGHNT (CDR1) and YYREEE (CDR2) are obtained from the germline V gene (reference sequence). This clone came up once. This receptor's antigen is unknown. No per-base quality is available; no much larger clone lies one base away. The cohort consisted of approximately 690 healthy bone marrow donors. At the time of sampling, all cohort members were nominally healthy, though unrecorded immune exposures were likely present. The donor tested CMV seronegative, placing the donor among the 350 or so seronegative members of the cohort. Every donor gave a peripheral blood sample, and the peripheral blood mononuclear cells from that sample were used for TCR beta sequencing. The Qiagen DNeasy Blood Extraction Kit was used to extract genomic DNA from the blood cell samples.

Library preparation employed the immunoSEQ multiplex PCR assay. For the multiplex PCR, a mixture combining 60 forward primers for TCR Vbeta segments and 13 reverse primers for TCR Jbeta segments was used. Amplification of the CDR3 region of rearranged TCR beta genes was performed with a multiplex PCR assay on genomic DNA. The amplified TCR beta libraries were sequenced on the Illumina HiSeq System as 87-base-pair reads. As for the authors' bioinformatics: In a later analysis, 77 million or so unique TCR beta chains were counted across the approximately 620 repertoires, and approximately 11 million of these chains were shared by at least two donors. To remove PCR and sequencing errors, raw reads were error-corrected and collapsed into unique sequences using a nearest-neighbor algorithm that merged closely related sequences. To assign V, D and J gene segments, CDR3 sequences were aligned to IMGT reference sequences. For a sequence to be retained, at least a six-nucleotide match to both a V gene segment and a J gene segment was required. Rearrangements were called productive when the CDR3 lacked stop codons and stayed in frame with V and J; all others were non-productive. CDR3 was defined according to IMGT convention as the region running from the second conserved V-encoded cysteine to the conserved J-encoded phenylalanine. In an earlier analysis of roughly 610 of the donors, sequences lacking an unambiguous match to a single V gene segment were excluded. An earlier analysis of fewer than 750 of the donors classified V segments as functional when productive rearrangements were above 56.7% and as segregating when the standard deviation between donors was above 5%. To diagnose cytomegalovirus status from the catalog of TCR beta chain sequences, a statistical classification framework was built. In a later analysis, TCR nucleotide sequences were compared against IMGT/GENE-DB human TR gene sequences so that V and J genes could be assigned. A later analysis assigned CDR3 sequences and most-parsimonious VDJ recombination scenarios with the TCRdist pipeline. A later analysis defined each TCR beta chain by its CDR3 amino acid sequence plus V-gene family, and excluded reads lacking a unique V-gene family. As a way to deal with suspected cross-contamination and a sequencing artifact, a later analysis dropped more than 500 nucleotide sequences that were highly shared and had low generation probability. For each public chain, a later analysis derived a clonal expansion index from normalized ranks of inferred template counts within each repertoire. Generation probabilities in a later analysis came from a VDJ recombination model fitted to out-of-frame rearrangements, and those results were checked against IGoR. Hypergeometric tests were used in a later analysis to score TCR-TCR, TCR-HLA and TCR-CMV co-occurrence, with a repertoire-size bias correction applied to the TCR pairs. To estimate false discovery rates, a later analysis permuted the HLA or CMV assignments 20 times. A later analysis grouped co-occurring TCRs with DBSCAN, adding TCRdist sequence similarity when clustering within HLA-allele-positive subsets. For co-occurrence clustering, repertoires with fewer than 30,000 or more than 120,000 public chains were excluded, along with a handful of repertoires with anomalous nucleotide sharing. TCRdb took this table from immuneACCESS and kept in-frame rearrangements with V and J called. Such tables lack part of the clones; where checked against another copy, unresolved V genes explain under half of the gap, and the rest is unexplained. Clone size and the V and J calls come from that table; the DNA yielded D and trimming. Counted in this sample were approximately 130,000 clones; more than 75% of them appeared once. The biggest ten clones account for 1.8% of the sample.

The investigation overall reported the following: A few of the identified cytomegalovirus-associated TCR beta chains were confirmed in vitro to be specific for cytomegalovirus antigens. Immune exposure information for the cohort was limited to CMV serostatus. According to a later analysis, most CMV-associated TCR beta chains appeared to be HLA-restricted, and the HLA associations seemed to be driven largely by CMV exposure. It was suggested by the authors that the approach could potentially be generalized to other disease states and immunological phenotypes. A later genetic analysis associated a missense DCLRE1C variant with V-gene and J-gene trimming of TCR beta chains, and an independent cohort replicated the association. Only TCR beta chains were sequenced in this cohort, and the absence of alpha or paired-chain data limited detectable features. Broadly in line with IMGT annotations, most TCR beta V segments showed up in productive rearrangements about 87% or about 30% of the time in an earlier analysis of 450 to 600 of the donors. Compared with equally common non-associated chains, HLA-associated TCR beta chains in a later analysis were more clonally expanded and had lower generation probabilities. Because HLA typing was unavailable for some donors at each locus, only the typed subset was used in association tests. A further reported finding was that TCR beta sequences accurately predicted the HLA-A and HLA-B alleles for most subjects in the first cohort. A later genetic analysis reported fewer N-insertions in productive TCRs among donors in an Asian-associated ancestry cluster than the roughly 670-donor mean. A total of 150 to 200 TCR beta chains were listed by the study as associated with cytomegalovirus. The classifier was reported to diagnose cytomegalovirus status with high specificity and sensitivity in both the original cohort and the validation cohort. At a false discovery rate of 0.05, a later analysis linked 15,000 to 20,000 TCR beta sequences to specific HLA alleles. While some public TCRs were present in many individuals, most TCR sequences turned up only very rarely across donors. A later analysis reported that several top co-occurrence clusters appeared linked to parvovirus B19, influenza, CMV and Epstein-Barr virus. Some IMGT-functional V segments, including TRBV6-2 and TRBV6-3, could not be told apart with the 87-base-pair reads, so those segments were excluded. According to a later analysis, TCR association rates differed among HLA loci, with DRB1 alleles showing the most associated TCRs and HLA-C alleles showing the fewest. The presence/absence analyses assumed that sequencing depth was roughly uniform across donors, and that assumption may not be true. Linkage disequilibrium might explain the correlated functional status among segregating V segments, but an unknown experimental factor could not be excluded. Over 15 rarely observed V segments, including chromosome 9 orphons, were excluded from the earlier analysis of approximately 500 of the donors because counts were too low. A group of highly shared sequence variants was considered likely to be a technical artifact of the sequencing pipeline. Strong co-occurrence of HLA alleles, especially DR and DQ, made assigning TCR associations to individual alleles difficult.

Recombination joined TRBV5-4 with TRBJ2-5, and 8 bases in between align with TRBD2. Sequenced sample: PBMCs. The clonotype originates from a man between 18 and 29 years old in good health and CMV-seronegative. The DNA sequence follows: TGTGCCAGCAGCTTGGGACGGGGGGGGCAAGAGACCCAGTACTTC. This sequence encodes CASSLGRGGQETQYF.